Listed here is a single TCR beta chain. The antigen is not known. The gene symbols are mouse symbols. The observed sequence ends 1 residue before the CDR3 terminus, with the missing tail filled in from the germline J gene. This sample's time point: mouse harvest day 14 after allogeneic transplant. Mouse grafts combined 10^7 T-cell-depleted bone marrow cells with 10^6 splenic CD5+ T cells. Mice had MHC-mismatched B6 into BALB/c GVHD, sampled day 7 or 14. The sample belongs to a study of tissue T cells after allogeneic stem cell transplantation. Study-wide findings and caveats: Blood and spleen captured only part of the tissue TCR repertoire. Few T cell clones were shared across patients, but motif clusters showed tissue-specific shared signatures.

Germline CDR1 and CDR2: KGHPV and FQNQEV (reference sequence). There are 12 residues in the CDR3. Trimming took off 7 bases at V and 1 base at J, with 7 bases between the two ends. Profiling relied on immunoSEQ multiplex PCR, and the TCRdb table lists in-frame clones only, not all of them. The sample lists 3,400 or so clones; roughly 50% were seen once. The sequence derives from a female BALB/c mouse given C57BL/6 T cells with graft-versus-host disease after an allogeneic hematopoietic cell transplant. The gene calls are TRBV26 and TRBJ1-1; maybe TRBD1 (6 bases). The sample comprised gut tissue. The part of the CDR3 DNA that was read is TGTGCCAGCACCAGGGGAAACACAGAAGTCTTC. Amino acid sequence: CASTRGNTEVF. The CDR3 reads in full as CASTRGNTEVFF.